This T cell receptor beta chain was captured by sequencing in a study of T cells expressing NK-cell markers. Overall study context: Sorted CD3+CD56+NKG2C+, CD3+CD56+NKG2C- and CD3+CD56-NKG2C+ T cells provided the TCR beta repertoires.

The CDR3 totals 15 residues. Germline CDR1 reads SEHNR; CDR2 reads FQNEAQ (reference sequence). TCRdb reprocessed the 5' RACE reads; each CDR3 protein has one entry and no DNA is given. This sample's table has about 260,000 distinct CDR3 sequences. The clonotype comes from a woman between 18 and 70 years old in good health. The sample comprised blood T cells: a sorted CD56 or NKG2C T cell subset, CD4+ or CD8+ T cells, or bulk PBMC T cells (not recorded which). This rearrangement joins TRBV7-9 to TRBJ1-2; TCRdb picks TRBD1, but there is no DNA to check that call. The CDR3 region is CASGTGPGKNYGYTF.